These T cell receptor beta chains were read from a single sample in a study of cytomegalovirus exposure and HLA in healthy donors. Sequencing was performed with immunoSEQ multiplex PCR; in TCRdb, only in-frame clones are kept and a portion is missing. This sample carries around 140,000 clones, over 70% of them seen once, and the ten largest clones take under 5%. Sequenced input: PBMCs. These receptors all stem from a man in his forties in good health and CMV-seronegative. Both conserved end residues are part of each CDR3. Each record gives: CDR3 DNA, CDR3 protein, V gene, J gene, clone size, D gene. A D gene is named only where the DNA matches it firmly. Where a row states a size, it is once, few, many or the class of an expanded clone; other rows omit it.

DNA: TGTGCCAGCTCACCAATCGGACAGGGCGCACGAGAAAAACTGTTTTTT; CDR3: CASSPIGQGAREKLFF; V: TRBV18; J: TRBJ1-4; size: once; D: TRBD1
DNA: TGTGCCAGCAGCCGGACTGGCGGGCGCTCCTACGAGCAGTACTTC; CDR3: CASSRTGGRSYEQYF; V: TRBV5-6; J: TRBJ2-7; size: .; D: .
DNA: TGTGCCAGCAGTTACGCTAGCGGGGGGGCCACAGATACGCAGTATTTT; CDR3: CASSYASGGATDTQYF; V: TRBV6-5; J: TRBJ2-3; size: few; D: TRBD2
DNA: TGTGCCAGCAGCTTGACCGGGACTAGTAGCACAGATACGCAGTATTTT; CDR3: CASSLTGTSSTDTQYF; V: TRBV5-5; J: TRBJ2-3; size: .; D: TRBD2
DNA: TGTGCCAGCACCCAACAGGGGCAACGCAACAGTGAAGCTTTCTTT; CDR3: CASTQQGQRNSEAFF; V: TRBV25-1; J: TRBJ1-1; size: .; D: TRBD1
DNA: TGTGCCAGCAGCTTACTCTCGGCTAGCGGGGGCGATGAGCAGTTCTTC; CDR3: CASSLLSASGGDEQFF; V: TRBV11-2; J: TRBJ2-1; size: .; D: TRBD2
DNA: TGTGCCAGCAGTGAACGGTTGGGGGCGCGGAGCAATCAGCCCCAGCATTTT; CDR3: CASSERLGARSNQPQHF; V: TRBV6-1; J: TRBJ1-5; size: .; D: .
DNA: TGTGCCAGCAGTTTACCCCGTGAAGCTTTCTTT; CDR3: CASSLPREAFF; V: TRBV28; J: TRBJ1-1; size: once; D: .
DNA: TGTGCCAGCAGTCGACAGGTCTACGAGCAGTACTTC; CDR3: CASSRQVYEQYF; V: TRBV2; J: TRBJ2-7; size: .; D: .
DNA: TGTGCCAGCACCTCACCAGGGGGCAGGGGTGCTGAAGCTTTCTTT; CDR3: CASTSPGGRGAEAFF; V: TRBV5-4; J: TRBJ1-1; size: once; D: TRBD1